This T cell receptor beta chain was captured by sequencing in a study of technical replicates of blood from a few donors. The table came from immunoSEQ multiplex PCR; TCRdb's copy has only in-frame clones and leaves some out. The table includes about 94,000 clones, nearly 97% detected once. Deletions cut 3 bases from V and 3 bases from J, with 15 bases between. Germline CDR1 LNHDA, CDR2 SQIVND (reference sequence). This CDR3 is built from 15 residues. This TCR was recovered from a human donor in good health. The chain combines TRBV19 with TRBJ2-7; maybe TRBD1 (6 bases). The sample was T cells isolated from PBMCs. The CDR3 nucleotides are TGTGCCAGTAGTATCGAGACAGGCGCGGTCTACGAGCAGTACTTC. It translates to CASSIETGAVYEQYF.